This TCR beta chain was sequenced for a study of blood T cell repertoires in COVID-19. Original processing notes: Using reference gene primer amplification, nucleated cell counts were estimated. Libraries were prepared by immunoSEQ multiplex PCR; TCRdb keeps only in-frame clonotypes and omits some of them. Clonal size and the V and J genes are those of that table, whereas D and trimming came from the DNA. The sample includes under 300,000 clones, roughly 79% of them seen just once. Everyone who took part was about 18 to 90 years old, and they came from some 23 US areas. Losses at the gene ends were 0 bases for V and 7 bases for J; bases not matched to a gene: 6. Germline CDR1 SGHVS, CDR2 FQNEAQ. The CDR3 is 15 residues long. This clone was observed a single time.

Source material: PBMCs or T cells enriched from blood (not recorded which). The chain couples TRBV7-8 to TRBJ2-1; TRBD2 agrees at 7 bases. The clonotype comes from a man in his forties who had recovered from COVID-19. CDR3 amino acids: CASSLALLGGNEQFF. CDR3 nucleotide sequence: TGTGCCAGCAGCTTAGCACTCTTGGGGGGGAATGAGCAGTTCTTC.